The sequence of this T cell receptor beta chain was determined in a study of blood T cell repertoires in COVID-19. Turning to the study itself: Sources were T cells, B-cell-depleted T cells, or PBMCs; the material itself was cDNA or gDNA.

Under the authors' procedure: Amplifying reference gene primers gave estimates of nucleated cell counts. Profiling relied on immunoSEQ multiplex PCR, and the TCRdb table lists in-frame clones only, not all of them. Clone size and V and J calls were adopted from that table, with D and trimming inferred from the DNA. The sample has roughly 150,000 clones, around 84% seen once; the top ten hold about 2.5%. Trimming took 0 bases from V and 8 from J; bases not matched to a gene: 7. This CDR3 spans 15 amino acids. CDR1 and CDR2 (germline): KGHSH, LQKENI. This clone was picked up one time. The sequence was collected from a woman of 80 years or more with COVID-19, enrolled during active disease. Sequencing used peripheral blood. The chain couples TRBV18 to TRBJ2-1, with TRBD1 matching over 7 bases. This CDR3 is CASSPPMDRSYEQFF. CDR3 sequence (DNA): TGTGCCAGCTCACCACCGATGGACAGGTCTTATGAGCAGTTCTTC.